Following are 7 T cell receptor beta chains from one sample sequenced in a study of T cells after yellow fever vaccination. TCRdb passed the 5' RACE reads through MiXCR, listing each CDR3 protein once. The repertoire holds a few hundred thousand distinct CDR3 sequences, around 5.2% seen once, with 2.5% to 4% in the top ten. The source material was CD4+ T cells sorted from PBMCs, sampled on the day of the yellow fever booster vaccination. The source is a man younger than 30 who received the YFV17D yellow fever vaccine.

V usage is TRBV11-2 and J usage is TRBJ1-2, with D possibly TRBD1 on 6 matching bases. The CDR3 is 14 amino acids. Germline CDR1 and CDR2: SGHAT and FQNNGV. The germline V and J ends were trimmed by 0 bases and 8 bases, with 13 bases remaining between them. Written as DNA, the CDR3 is TGTGCCAGCAGCTTAGAGCCAGGGGATAGGGGCTACACCTTC. This codes for CASSLEPGDRGYTF.

In this sample, this clonotype turned up many times. CDR3 sequence: CAISAVGGENTEAFF. In DNA, the CDR3 is TGTGCCATCAGTGCCGTGGGAGGGGAGAACACTGAAGCTTTCTTT. This chain uses TRBV10-3 with TRBJ1-1, with D possibly being TRBD1 (5 bases). Germline CDR1 and CDR2: ENHRY and SYGVKD. Deletions cut 4 bases from V and 1 base from J, with 13 bases between. The CDR3 contains 15 residues.

This clonotype was counted between two and nine times. The rearrangement links TRBV10-3 to TRBJ2-2; the D is unclear. Deletions cut 0 bases from V and 5 bases from J, with 10 bases between. This CDR3 contains 15 residues. The V gene's germline CDR1 is ENHRY and CDR2 SYGVKD. CDR3 residues: CAISESNWGTGELFF. The CDR3, as DNA: TGTGCCATCAGTGAGTCGAATTGGGGAACCGGGGAGCTGTTTTTT.

This clonotype was seen at least ten times. The CDR3 sequence: CASTPSGGASDTQYF. In DNA form, the CDR3 reads TGCGCCAGCACCCCTAGCGGGGGGGCATCTGATACGCAGTATTTT. The chain carries TRBV5-1 and TRBJ2-3, with 12 bases matching TRBD2. The CDR3 has 15 residues. Germline CDR1 reads SGHRS; CDR2 reads YFSETQ. Trimming removed 6 bases from V and 6 bases from J; junction bases left unmatched: 8.

This clonotype was observed a few times. This chain joins TRBV4-2 and TRBJ2-5; 7 nucleotides align to TRBD1. The V segment lost 4 bases and the J segment 3 bases; nucleotides outside the gene matches: 8. The CDR3 is 15 residues long. Germline V gives CDR1 LGHNA, CDR2 YNFKEQ. As DNA, the CDR3 is TGTGCCAGCAGCCGAAGAGACAGGGTTGAAGAGACCCAGTACTTC. This translates into CASSRRDRVEETQYF.

This clonotype was found a few times. The CDR3, as DNA: TGTGCCAGTGCTAGGGCCAATACCGACAATGAGCAGTTCTTC. Translation: CASARANTDNEQFF. The chain links TRBV7-3 to TRBJ2-1, with D unresolved. Germline loops: CDR1 SGHTA, CDR2 FQGTGA. The V end was cut by 9 bases, the J end by 5 bases, with 17 bases between. The CDR3 loop spans 14 amino acids.

This clonotype was counted at least ten times. The CDR3: CASSSVPDTEAFF. The CDR3 nucleotides read TGTGCCAGCAGCTCCGTTCCAGACACTGAAGCTTTCTTT. The genes are TRBV7-6 and TRBJ1-1; D uncertain. The CDR3 sequence is 13 residues long. Germline lookup yields CDR1 SGHVS and CDR2 FNYEAQ. Between the trimmed V and J ends, which lost 4 bases and 3 bases, there was a span of 9 bases.